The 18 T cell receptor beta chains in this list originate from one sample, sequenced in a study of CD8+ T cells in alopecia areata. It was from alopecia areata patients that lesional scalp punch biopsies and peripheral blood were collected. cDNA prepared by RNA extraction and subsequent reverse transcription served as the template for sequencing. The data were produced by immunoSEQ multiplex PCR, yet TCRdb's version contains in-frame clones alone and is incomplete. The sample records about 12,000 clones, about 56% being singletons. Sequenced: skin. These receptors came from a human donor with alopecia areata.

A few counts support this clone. In DNA form, the CDR3 reads TGTGCCAGTAGGTCTACATCCTTTGGCGGCTATGGCTACACCTTC. This encodes CASRSTSFGGYGYTF. The J gene is TRBJ1-2, the V gene TRBV19; D gene ambiguous. V was shortened by 6 bases and J by 4 bases, with 18 bases between the two germline ends. The V gene's germline CDR1 is LNHDA and CDR2 SQIVND (reference sequence). The CDR3 totals 15 residues.

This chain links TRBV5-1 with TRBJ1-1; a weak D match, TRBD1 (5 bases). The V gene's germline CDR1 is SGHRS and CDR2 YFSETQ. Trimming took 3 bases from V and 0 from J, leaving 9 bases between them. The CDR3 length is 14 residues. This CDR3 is CASSSDIVNTEAFF. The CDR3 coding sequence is TGCGCCAGCAGCTCGGACATCGTGAACACTGAAGCTTTCTTT.

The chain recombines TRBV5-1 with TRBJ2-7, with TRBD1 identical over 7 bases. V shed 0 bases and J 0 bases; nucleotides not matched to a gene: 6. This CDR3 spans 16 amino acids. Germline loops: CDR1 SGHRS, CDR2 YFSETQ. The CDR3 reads CASSLGDRHISYEQYF. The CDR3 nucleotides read TGCGCCAGCAGCTTGGGGGACAGACACATCTCCTACGAGCAGTACTTC.

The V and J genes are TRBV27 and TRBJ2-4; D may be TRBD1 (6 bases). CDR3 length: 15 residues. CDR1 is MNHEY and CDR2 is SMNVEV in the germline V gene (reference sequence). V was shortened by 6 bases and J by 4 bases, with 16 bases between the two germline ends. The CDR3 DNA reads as TGTGCCAGCAGCGGACAGACCGAATTGAAAAACATTCAGTACTTC. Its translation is CASSGQTELKNIQYF.

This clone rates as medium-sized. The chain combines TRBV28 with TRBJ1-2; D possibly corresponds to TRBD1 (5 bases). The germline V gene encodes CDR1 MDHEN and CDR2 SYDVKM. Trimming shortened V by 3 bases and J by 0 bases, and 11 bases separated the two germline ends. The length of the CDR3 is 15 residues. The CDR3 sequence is CASSFVGEANYGYTF. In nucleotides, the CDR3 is TGTGCCAGCAGTTTTGTAGGGGAAGCTAACTATGGCTACACCTTC.

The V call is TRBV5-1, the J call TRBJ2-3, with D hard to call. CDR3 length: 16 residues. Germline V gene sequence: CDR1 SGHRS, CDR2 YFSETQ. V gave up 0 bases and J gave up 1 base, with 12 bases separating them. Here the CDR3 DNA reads TGCGCCAGCAGCTTGGTTTCTACTTCCGGCACAGATACGCAGTATTTT. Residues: CASSLVSTSGTDTQYF.

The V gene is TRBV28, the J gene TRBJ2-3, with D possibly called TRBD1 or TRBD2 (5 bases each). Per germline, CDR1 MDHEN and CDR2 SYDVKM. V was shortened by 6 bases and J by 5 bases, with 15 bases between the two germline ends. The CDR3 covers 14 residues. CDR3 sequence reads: CASRSGAGLDTQYF. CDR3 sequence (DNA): TGTGCCAGCAGGTCCGGGGCCGGGTTAGATACGCAGTATTTT.

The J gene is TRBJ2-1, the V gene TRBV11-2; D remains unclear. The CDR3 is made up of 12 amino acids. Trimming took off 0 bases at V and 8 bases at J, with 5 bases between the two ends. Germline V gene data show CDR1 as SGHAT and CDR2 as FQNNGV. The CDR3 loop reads CASSLEIYEQFF. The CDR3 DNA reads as TGTGCCAGCAGCTTAGAGATCTATGAGCAGTTCTTC.

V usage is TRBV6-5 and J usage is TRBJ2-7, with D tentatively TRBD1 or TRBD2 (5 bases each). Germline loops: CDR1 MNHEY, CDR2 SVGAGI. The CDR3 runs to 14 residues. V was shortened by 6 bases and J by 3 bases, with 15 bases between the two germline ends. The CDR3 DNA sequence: TGTGCCAGCAGGCCACCCGGGACGGGCTACGAGCAGTACTTC. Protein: CASRPPGTGYEQYF.

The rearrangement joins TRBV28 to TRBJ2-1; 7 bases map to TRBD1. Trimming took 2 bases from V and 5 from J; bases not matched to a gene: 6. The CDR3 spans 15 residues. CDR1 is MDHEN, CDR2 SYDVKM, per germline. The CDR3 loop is CASSLQGVSHNEQFF. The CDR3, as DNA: TGTGCCAGCAGTTTACAGGGGGTGAGCCACAATGAGCAGTTCTTC.

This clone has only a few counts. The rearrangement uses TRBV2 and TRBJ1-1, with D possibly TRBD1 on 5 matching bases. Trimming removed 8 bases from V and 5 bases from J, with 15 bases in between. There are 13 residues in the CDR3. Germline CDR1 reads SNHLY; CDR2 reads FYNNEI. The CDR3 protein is CASCPGPGTEAFF. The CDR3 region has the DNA TGTGCCAGCTGTCCGGGACCCGGAACTGAAGCTTTCTTT.

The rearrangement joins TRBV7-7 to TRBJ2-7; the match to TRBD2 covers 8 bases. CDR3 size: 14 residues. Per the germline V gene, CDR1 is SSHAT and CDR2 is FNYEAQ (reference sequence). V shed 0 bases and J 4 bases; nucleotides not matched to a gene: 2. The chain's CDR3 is CASSLAGLVYEQYF. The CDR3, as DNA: TGTGCCAGCAGCTTAGCGGGACTAGTATACGAGCAGTACTTC.

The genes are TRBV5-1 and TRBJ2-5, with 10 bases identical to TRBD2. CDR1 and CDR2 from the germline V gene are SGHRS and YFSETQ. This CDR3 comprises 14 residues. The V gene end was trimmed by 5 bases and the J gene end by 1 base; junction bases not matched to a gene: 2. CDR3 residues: CASRKREGQETQYF. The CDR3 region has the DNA TGCGCCAGCAGGAAGCGGGAGGGCCAAGAGACCCAGTACTTC.

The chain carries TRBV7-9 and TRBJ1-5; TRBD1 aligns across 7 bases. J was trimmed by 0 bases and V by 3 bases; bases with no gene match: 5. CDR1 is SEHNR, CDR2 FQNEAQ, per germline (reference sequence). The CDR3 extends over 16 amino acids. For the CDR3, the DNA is TGTGCCAGCAGCTTGGGGACAGCCTATAGCAATCAGCCCCAGCATTTT. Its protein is CASSLGTAYSNQPQHF. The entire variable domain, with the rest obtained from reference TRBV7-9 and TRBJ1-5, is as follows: DTGVSQNPRHKITKRGQNVTFRCDPISEHNRLYWYRQTLGQGPEFLTYFQNEAQLEKSRLLSDRFSAERPKGSFSTLEIQRTEQGDSAMYLCASSLGTAYSNQPQHFGDGTRLSIL.

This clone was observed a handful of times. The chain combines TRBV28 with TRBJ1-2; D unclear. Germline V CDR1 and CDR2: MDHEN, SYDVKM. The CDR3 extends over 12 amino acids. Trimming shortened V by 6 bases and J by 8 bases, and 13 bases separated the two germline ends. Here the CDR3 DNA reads TGTGCCAGCAGGCCCCCTGGGCGCGGCTACACCTTC. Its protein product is CASRPPGRGYTF.

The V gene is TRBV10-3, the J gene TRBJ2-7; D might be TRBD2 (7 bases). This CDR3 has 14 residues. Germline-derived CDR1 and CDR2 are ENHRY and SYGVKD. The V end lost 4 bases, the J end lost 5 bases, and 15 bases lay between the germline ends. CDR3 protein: CAISAGGGVHEQYF. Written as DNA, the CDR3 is TGTGCCATCAGTGCGGGGGGCGGGGTCCACGAGCAGTACTTC.

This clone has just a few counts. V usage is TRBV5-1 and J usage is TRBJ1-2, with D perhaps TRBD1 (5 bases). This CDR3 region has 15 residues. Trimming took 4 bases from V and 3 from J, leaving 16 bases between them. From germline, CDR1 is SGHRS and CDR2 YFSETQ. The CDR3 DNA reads TGCGCCAGCAGCGTCGGTGGGGGTCGGGACTATGGCTACACCTTC. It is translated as CASSVGGGRDYGYTF.

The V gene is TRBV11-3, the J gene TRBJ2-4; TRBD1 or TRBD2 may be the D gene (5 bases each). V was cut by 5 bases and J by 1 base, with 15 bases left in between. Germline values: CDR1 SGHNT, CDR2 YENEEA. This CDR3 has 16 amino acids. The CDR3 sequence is CASSARDGEAKNIQYF. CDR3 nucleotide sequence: TGTGCCAGCAGCGCCCGGGACGGGGAGGCCAAAAACATTCAGTACTTC.